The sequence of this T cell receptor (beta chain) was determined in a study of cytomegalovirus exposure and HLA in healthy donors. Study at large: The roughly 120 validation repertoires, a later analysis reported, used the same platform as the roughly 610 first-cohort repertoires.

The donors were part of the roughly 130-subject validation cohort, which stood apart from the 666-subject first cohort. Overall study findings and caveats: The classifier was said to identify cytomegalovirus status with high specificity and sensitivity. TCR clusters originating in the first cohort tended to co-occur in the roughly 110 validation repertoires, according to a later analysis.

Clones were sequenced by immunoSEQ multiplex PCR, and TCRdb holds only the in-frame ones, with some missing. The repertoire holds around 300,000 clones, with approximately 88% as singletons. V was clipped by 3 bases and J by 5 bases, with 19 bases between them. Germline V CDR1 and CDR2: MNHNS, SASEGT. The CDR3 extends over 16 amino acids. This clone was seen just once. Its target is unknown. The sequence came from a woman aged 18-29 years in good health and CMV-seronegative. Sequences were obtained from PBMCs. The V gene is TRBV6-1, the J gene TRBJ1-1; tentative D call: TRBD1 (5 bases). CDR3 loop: CASSDSRIGGKTEAFF. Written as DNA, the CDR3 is TGTGCCAGCAGTGATTCTAGAATCGGGGGGAAGACTGAAGCTTTCTTT.